The 5 T cell receptor beta chains below all came from one sample that was sequenced in a study of blood T cell repertoires in COVID-19 (dated by TCRdb to 2018 to 2021). Library construction relied on the immunoSEQ multiplex PCR assay. TCRdb retrieved this table from immuneACCESS and kept in-frame rearrangements only. Not all clones are present; in checked studies, unresolved V genes account for under half, and no reason is known for the remainder. The sample records about 80,000 clones, about 91% of which are singletons. The top ten clonotypes cover more than 5.5% of the sample. Sequenced input: peripheral blood. The source is a woman aged 80 or over with acute or convalescent COVID-19.

The chain has TRBV5-1 and TRBJ2-2, with D perhaps matching TRBD2 (6 bases). Trimming pared 0 bases from V and 4 bases from J, leaving 16 bases between. CDR1 SGHRS and CDR2 YFSETQ come from the germline V gene. The CDR3 runs 17 residues. As DNA, the CDR3 is TGCGCCAGCAGCTTGGCCCAGGGACTTTCGGGCACCGGGGAGCTGTTTTTT. This sequence encodes CASSLAQGLSGTGELFF. Full variable domain (outside the CDR3, taken from reference TRBV5-1 and TRBJ2-2): KAGVTQTPRYLIKTRGQQVTLSCSPISGHRSVSWYQQTPGQGLQFLFEYFSETQRNKGNFPGRFSGRQFSNSRSEMNVSTLELGDSALYLCASSLAQGLSGTGELFFGEGSRLTVL.

The chain joins TRBV28 to TRBJ2-7, with 7 bases fitting TRBD1. The V segment lost 8 bases and the J segment 3 bases; nucleotides outside the gene matches: 4. There are 12 residues in the CDR3. Per the germline V gene, CDR1 is MDHEN and CDR2 is SYDVKM. The CDR3 region is CASGGQFYEQYF. The CDR3 DNA reads as TGTGCCAGCGGGGGACAGTTCTACGAGCAGTACTTC.

The chain recombines TRBV10-1 with TRBJ1-4; TRBD1 is a possible D gene (5 bases). The ends were cut back, 3 bases at V and 7 bases at J, with 12 bases in the middle. This CDR3 contains 14 residues. Germline-derived CDR1 and CDR2 are WNHNN and SYGVQD (reference sequence). The CDR3 DNA reads as TGCGCCAGCAGTGATGGGGGGTGGGGTGAAAAACTGTTTTTT. Its protein product is CASSDGGWGEKLFF.

The chain carries TRBV7-3 and TRBJ1-1; D is undetermined. V dropped 4 bases and J dropped 3 bases, with 9 bases sitting between them. Germline V CDR1 and CDR2: SGHTA, FQGTGA. The CDR3 loop spans 13 amino acids. CDR3 sequence: CASSSSRDTEAFF. The CDR3 DNA follows: TGTGCCAGCAGCTCCTCCCGGGACACTGAAGCTTTCTTT.

The chain carries TRBV12-3 or TRBV12-4 and TRBJ2-3; D uncertain. Between the trimmed V and J ends, which lost 6 bases and 7 bases, there was a span of 8 bases. This CDR3 has 11 amino acids. The CDR3 sequence is CASRSPYTQYF. CDR3 in DNA: TGTGCCAGCAGATCCCCGTATACGCAGTATTTT.